The 8 T cell receptor beta chains listed next were all sequenced from one sample in a study of T cell repertoires in cytomegalovirus infection. Their specific antigens are unknown. Each CDR3 protein gets one entry after TCRdb re-called the reads with MiXCR. The sample includes 640,000 or so distinct CDR3 sequences, around a third of them seen just once. Sequences were derived from cultured PBMCs, sampled from culture after CMV antigen stimulation. The receptor source for this set is a human donor in good health (CMV status not recorded). Some clones in this sample may be carry-over from other donors' samples.

The chain recombines TRBV7-2 with TRBJ2-7; 11 positions match TRBD1. Losses at the gene ends were 5 bases for V and 4 bases for J; bases not matched to a gene: 25. This CDR3 is 21 amino acids long. Germline V CDR1 and CDR2: SGHTA, FQGNSA. CDR3 sequence: CASSRKGTGGSYLTHSYEQYF. CDR3 sequence (DNA): TGTGCCAGCAGCCGTAAAGGGACAGGGGGTTCGTACCTAACCCACTCTTACGAGCAGTACTTC.

This clonotype was observed a few times. The chain joins TRBV6-2 or TRBV6-3 to TRBJ2-7; 8 positions match TRBD2. V shed 6 bases, J shed 2 bases, and the junction held 6 bases outside the gene matches. This CDR3 is 14 amino acids long. Germline-derived CDR1 and CDR2 are MNHEY and SVGEGT. The CDR3 coding sequence is TGTGCCAGCAGGGATAGCGGGACTACCTACGAGCAGTACTTC. It specifies CASRDSGTTYEQYF.

The chain couples TRBV20-1 to TRBJ2-5; 14 bases agree with TRBD2. The V and J ends lost 4 bases and 1 base, in that order; junction bases with no gene match: 8. CDR1 is DFQATT, CDR2 SNEGSKA, per germline (reference sequence). This CDR3 region has 17 residues. CDR3 region: CSAMGLAGVRRQETQYF. The CDR3, as DNA: TGCAGTGCTATGGGACTAGCGGGAGTTCGCCGCCAAGAGACCCAGTACTTC.

In this sample, this clonotype turned up a few times. J is TRBJ2-7 and V is TRBV2, with TRBD2 identical over 10 bases. Germline trimming cut 7 bases from V and 4 bases from J; bases unmatched to any gene: 10. Germline V gene lookup returns CDR1 SNHLY and CDR2 FYNNEI. This CDR3 is 15 amino acids long. The DNA for the CDR3 is TGTGCCAGCACCATGGAGCGGGGGGGCCGGTACGAGCAGTACTTC. Protein: CASTMERGGRYEQYF.

This clonotype was seen many times. The chain is built from TRBV7-8 and TRBJ2-1, with TRBD2 matching 10 bases. Germline V gene data show CDR1 as SGHVS and CDR2 as FQNEAQ. The ends lost 1 base at V and 4 bases at J; junction bases unmatched: 4. The CDR3 has 16 amino acids. Here the CDR3 DNA reads TGTGCCAGCAGCTTAGGGGGACTAGCGCAGTACAATGAGCAGTTCTTC. Amino acids: CASSLGGLAQYNEQFF.

This sequence joins TRBV7-1 and TRBJ2-1; 8 bases fit TRBD2. TRBV7-1 is reported as an ORF; its role is uncertain. The CDR3 sequence is 13 residues long. V lost 5 bases, J lost 8 bases, and 5 bases stayed unmatched. The CDR3: CASSLLAGYEQFF. CDR3 coding DNA: TGTGCCAGCAGCCTTCTAGCGGGTTATGAGCAGTTCTTC.

The CDR3 sequence is CASSQADRHEQFF. The CDR3 DNA reads TGTGCCAGCAGCCAAGCGGACCGCCATGAGCAGTTCTTC. This chain links TRBV14 with TRBJ2-1, with D uncertain. Looked up from germline, CDR1 is SGHDN and CDR2 is FVKESK. This CDR3 spans 13 amino acids. The V end was cut by 1 base, the J end by 8 bases, with 9 bases between.

In its sample, this clonotype was seen many times. The V call is TRBV12-3 or TRBV12-4, the J call TRBJ2-3, with a tentative D call TRBD2 (6 bases). The CDR3 length is 13 residues. The V end lost 4 bases, the J end lost 8 bases, and 13 bases lay between the germline ends. The CDR3 protein is CASSWDSRGTQYF. The CDR3 DNA is TGTGCCAGCAGTTGGGACTCCCGGGGTACGCAGTATTTT.